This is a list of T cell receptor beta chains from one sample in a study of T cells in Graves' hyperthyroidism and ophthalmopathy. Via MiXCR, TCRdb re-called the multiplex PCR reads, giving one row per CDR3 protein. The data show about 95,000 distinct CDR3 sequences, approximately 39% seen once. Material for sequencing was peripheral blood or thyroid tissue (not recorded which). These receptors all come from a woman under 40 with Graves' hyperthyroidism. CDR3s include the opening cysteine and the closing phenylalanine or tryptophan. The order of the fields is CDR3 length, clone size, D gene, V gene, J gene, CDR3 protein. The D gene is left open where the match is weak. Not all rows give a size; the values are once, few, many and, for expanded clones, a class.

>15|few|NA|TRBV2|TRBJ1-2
CASSDPAAGGDGYTF
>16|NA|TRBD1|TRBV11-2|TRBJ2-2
CASSPGTGLGTGELFF
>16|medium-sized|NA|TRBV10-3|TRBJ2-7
CAISESTASRTYEQYF
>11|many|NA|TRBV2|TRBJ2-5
CATRDSPSQYF
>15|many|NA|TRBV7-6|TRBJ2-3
CASSLSGSNTDTQYF
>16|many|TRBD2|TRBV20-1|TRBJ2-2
CSARRLAGEDTGELFF
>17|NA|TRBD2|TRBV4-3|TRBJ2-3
CASSQPSGSGSSDTQYF
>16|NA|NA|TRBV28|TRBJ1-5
CASTNPTTLSNQPQHF
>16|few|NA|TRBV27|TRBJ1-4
CASSTLPVVSNEKLFF
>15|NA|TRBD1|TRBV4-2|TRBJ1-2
CASSQTQGANYGYTF
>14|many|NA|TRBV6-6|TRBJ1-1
CASSYRTGWAEAFF
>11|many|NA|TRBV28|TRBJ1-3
CAIGYGNTIYF
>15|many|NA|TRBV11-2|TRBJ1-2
CASSLSGGPQNGYTF
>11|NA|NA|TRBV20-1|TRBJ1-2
CSASEGYGYIF
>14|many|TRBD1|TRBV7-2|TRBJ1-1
CASSSQGFGTEAFF
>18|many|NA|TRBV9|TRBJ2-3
CASGTQTGTAMPTDTQYF
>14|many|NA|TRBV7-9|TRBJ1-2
CASSLGGSYYGYTF
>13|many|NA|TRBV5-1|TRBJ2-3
CASSPLGGDTQYF
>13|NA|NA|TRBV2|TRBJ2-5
CASGDKGLETQYF
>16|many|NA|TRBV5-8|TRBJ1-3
CASSFSGLYSGNTIYF
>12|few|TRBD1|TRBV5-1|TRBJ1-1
CASAAGGTEAFF
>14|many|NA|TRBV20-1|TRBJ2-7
CSAQRLIQTGEQYF
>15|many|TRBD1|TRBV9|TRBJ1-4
CASSERTGWNEKLFF
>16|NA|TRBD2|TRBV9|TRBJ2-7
CASSDEGLAGAYEQYF
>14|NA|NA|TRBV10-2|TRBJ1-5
CASSERSSNQPQHF
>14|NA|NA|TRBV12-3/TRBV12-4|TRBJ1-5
CASNQGSVLKSQRF
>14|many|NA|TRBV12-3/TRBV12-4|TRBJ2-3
CASSLRPNTDTQYF
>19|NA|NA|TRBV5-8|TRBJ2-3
CASSFGGTWGRERTDTQYF
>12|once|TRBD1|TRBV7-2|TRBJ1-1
CASSTRQGEAFF
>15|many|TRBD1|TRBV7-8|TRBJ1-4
CASSFWTGGGEKLFF
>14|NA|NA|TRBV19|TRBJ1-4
CASSIGQGGEKLFF
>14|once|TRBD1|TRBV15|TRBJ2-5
CATSGADREETQYF
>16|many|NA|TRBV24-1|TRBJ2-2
CVTSDPGRVGTGELFF
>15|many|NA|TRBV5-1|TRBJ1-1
CASSGFGVVDTEAFF
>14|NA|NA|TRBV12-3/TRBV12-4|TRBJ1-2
CASSLAARGYGYTF
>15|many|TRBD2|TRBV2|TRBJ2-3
CASSSSGRSTDTQYF
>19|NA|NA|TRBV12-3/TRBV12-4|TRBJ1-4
CASSLVPQETDATNEKLFF
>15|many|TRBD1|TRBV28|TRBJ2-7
CASSWNNRGWYEQYF
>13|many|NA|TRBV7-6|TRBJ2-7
CASSFDRNYEQYF
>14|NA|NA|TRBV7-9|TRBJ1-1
CASSLDTPRTEAFF
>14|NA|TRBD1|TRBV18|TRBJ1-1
CASSPRDSDTEAFF
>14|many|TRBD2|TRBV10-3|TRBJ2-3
CATGTSATTDTQYF
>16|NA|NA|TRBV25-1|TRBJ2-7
CASSDAGKAGPYEQYF
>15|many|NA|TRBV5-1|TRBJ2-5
CASRNPGADQETQYF
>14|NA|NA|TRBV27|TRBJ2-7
CASSLSPRTYEQYF